These 17 T cell receptor beta chains originate from one sample sequenced in a study of blood T cells in healthy people across ages (dated by TCRdb to between 2014 and 2016). The method behind the library was 5' RACE. The sequencer listed for this sample is Illumina HiSeq 2500. A second PCR of roughly 6 to 11 cycles was performed with a sample-barcoded 5' primer and a J-beta primer mix. TCRdb handled the public reads itself, with Q25 trimming in fastp and clone calling in MiXCR, and kept productive beta chains. Rows with one shared CDR3 protein collapse into an entry with the most common genes and DNA. In this sample the table shows almost 1 million distinct CDR3 sequences, roughly half of which occur a single time. The ten largest clones take up around a fifth of the sample. The sequencing sample was made of blood. The source is a woman aged 55 to 70 in good health.

This clonotype appeared a few times. The V and J genes are TRBV28 and TRBJ2-7; unclear D gene. CDR3 length: 11 residues. V was shortened by 3 bases and J by 6 bases, with 6 bases between the two germline ends. Germline CDR1 reads MDHEN; CDR2 reads SYDVKM. In DNA, the CDR3 is TGTGCCAGCAGTTTTTTGGCCGAGCAGTACTTC. It specifies CASSFLAEQYF.

The chain uses TRBV7-2 and TRBJ2-1; D unresolved. The CDR3 covers 15 residues. Germline V CDR1 and CDR2: SGHTA, FQGNSA. Trimming removed 1 base from V and 6 bases from J, with 13 bases in between. The CDR3 region is CASSLEFSSLNEQFF. CDR3 sequence (DNA): TGTGCCAGCAGCTTAGAGTTTTCCAGCCTCAATGAGCAGTTCTTC.

Comment on this clonotype: It is likely a read error: a sequence one base away is far more abundant. The V call is TRBV6-5, the J call TRBJ2-5, with D hard to call. Germline V gene lookup returns CDR1 MNHEY and CDR2 SVGAGI. Trimming stripped 3 bases from V and 7 bases from J, with 6 bases between. This CDR3 is 11 amino acids long. The CDR3 spells CASSYRGTQYF. In nucleotides, the CDR3 is TGTGCCAGCAGTTATCGAGGGACCCAGTACTTC.

This clonotype came up a few times. This chain uses TRBV7-2 with TRBJ2-7; 10 bases are shared with TRBD2. This CDR3 contains 15 residues. CDR1 and CDR2 (germline): SGHTA, FQGNSA. Trimming removed 3 bases from V and 2 bases from J; junction bases left unmatched: 4. CDR3 sequence (DNA): TGTGCCAGCAGCTTTGACAGCGGGAGGGCCTACGAGCAGTACTTC. This gives the protein CASSFDSGRAYEQYF.

CDR3 residues: CASSQDSGAGETQYF. CDR3 nucleotide sequence: TGTGCCAGCAGCCAAGATAGCGGGGCGGGGGAGACCCAGTACTTC. The rearrangement links TRBV14 to TRBJ2-5; TRBD2 agrees at 8 bases. Germline V CDR1 and CDR2: SGHDN, FVKESK. With V trimmed by 0 bases and J by 5 bases, 5 bases remained unmatched. The CDR3 length is 15 residues.

The gene calls are TRBV10-3 and TRBJ2-4, with unresolved D. The last part of the DNA fits TRBJ2-5 better; the J call may be wrong. Germline CDR1 is ENHRY and CDR2 is SYGVKD. This CDR3 comprises 15 residues. The chain's CDR3 is CAIRDGSVYEETQYF. CDR3 coding DNA: TGTGCCATCAGGGACGGATCCGTCTATGAAGAGACCCAGTACTTC.

The rearrangement uses TRBV28 and TRBJ2-7, with D unclear. The CDR3 contains 11 residues. Trimming cost V 6 bases and J 7 bases, with 10 bases left between them. From germline, CDR1 is MDHEN and CDR2 SYDVKM. The CDR3 region has the DNA TGTGCCAGCAGCCGTCGAATAGAGCAGTACTTC. This encodes CASSRRIEQYF.

The gene calls are TRBV25-1 and TRBJ2-1, with 14 bases that match TRBD2. Germline V lookup: CDR1 MGHDK, CDR2 SYGVNS. The V segment lost 9 bases and the J segment 2 bases; nucleotides outside the gene matches: 15. The CDR3 consists of 19 residues. The DNA for the CDR3 is TGTGCCAGACCCATCACGGGACTAGCGGGAGAAGGGACCTACAATGAGCAGTTCTTC. It yields the protein CARPITGLAGEGTYNEQFF.

The gene calls are TRBV27 and TRBJ2-7; D not certain. The CDR3 loop spans 14 amino acids. Per germline, CDR1 MNHEY and CDR2 SMNVEV (reference sequence). V shed 0 bases and J shed 2 bases, with 8 bases lying between them. CDR3 DNA sequence: TGTGCCAGCAGTTTATCGAAGGTCCCCTACGAGCAGTACTTC. Protein product: CASSLSKVPYEQYF.

This clonotype has more than one count but fewer than ten. The gene calls are TRBV5-5 and TRBJ2-6, with unresolved D. The CDR3 is 16 residues long. CDR1 and CDR2 (germline): SGHKS, YYEKEE (reference sequence). V dropped 3 bases and J dropped 0 bases, with 10 bases sitting between them. The CDR3 DNA sequence: TGTGCCAGCAGCTCTGGCCTTTACTCTGGGGCCAACGTCCTGACTTTC. Its protein product is CASSSGLYSGANVLTF.

The sample holds a few counts of this clonotype. This chain connects TRBV27 to TRBJ2-5; D may be TRBD2 (7 bases). The CDR3 sequence is 17 residues long. Germline V gene sequence: CDR1 MNHEY, CDR2 SMNVEV (reference sequence). Trimming took 1 base from V and 4 from J, leaving 19 bases between them. CDR3: CASSLYWGGGGRETQYF. For the CDR3, the DNA is TGTGCCAGCAGTTTATATTGGGGAGGGGGAGGAAGAGAGACCCAGTACTTC.

The V call is TRBV29-1, the J call TRBJ2-4; 9 positions agree with TRBD2. The last part of the DNA fits TRBJ2-7 better; the J call may be wrong. CDR1 and CDR2 (germline): SQVTM, ANQGSEA. The CDR3 contains 15 residues. In DNA form, the CDR3 reads TGCAGCGTTGGGGCGAGCGGGGGGCCTACCTACGAGCAGTACTTC. This encodes CSVGASGGPTYEQYF.

The chain links TRBV7-2 to TRBJ2-5; 7 bases align to TRBD2. With the DNA end fitting TRBJ2-7 better, the J assignment may be wrong. CDR3 length: 15 residues. Germline V gene data show CDR1 as SGHTA and CDR2 as FQGNSA. For the CDR3, the DNA is TGTGCCAGCAGCCGAGCGGGACTTTTGAACGGCGAGCAGTACTTC. Protein sequence: CASSRAGLLNGEQYF.

V gene TRBV13 combines with J gene TRBJ1-2, with D possibly matching TRBD1 (5 bases). Germline CDR1 and CDR2: PRHDT and FYEKMQ (reference sequence). V lost 0 bases and J lost 7, with 9 bases in between. The CDR3 sequence is 13 residues long. The CDR3, as DNA: TGTGCCAGCAGCTTAGGGACAGTGCCTGGCTACACCTTC. Translating it yields CASSLGTVPGYTF. The full variable domain, its missing parts supplied by reference TRBV13 and TRBJ1-2, is AAGVIQSPRHLIKEKRETATLKCYPIPRHDTVYWYQQGPGQDPQFLISFYEKMQSDKGSIPDRFSAQQFSDYHSELNMSSLELGDSALYFCASSLGTVPGYTFGSGTRLTVV.

This clonotype was counted only a few times. This chain uses TRBV13 with TRBJ2-7; D is perhaps TRBD1 or TRBD2 (5 bases each). CDR1 and CDR2 from the germline V gene are PRHDT and FYEKMQ (reference sequence). This CDR3 comprises 14 residues. Trimming stripped 5 bases from V and 3 bases from J, with 14 bases between. As DNA, the CDR3 is TGTGCCAGCAGCGCGACCGGGACGCACTACGAGCAGTACTTC. It specifies CASSATGTHYEQYF.

This clonotype showed up just a few times. This chain joins TRBV29-1 and TRBJ2-3, with D unresolved. Germline CDR1 and CDR2: SQVTM and ANQGSEA. The germline V and J ends were trimmed by 1 base and 5 bases, with 4 bases remaining between them. CDR3 size: 11 residues. This CDR3 reads CSVEVVDTQYF. The CDR3 nucleotides read TGCAGCGTTGAAGTGGTAGATACGCAGTATTTT.

The sample holds many counts of this clonotype. V and J are TRBV7-2 and TRBJ2-3, with D perhaps matching TRBD2 (5 bases). The CDR3 is made up of 13 amino acids. CDR1 and CDR2 from the germline V gene are SGHTA and FQGNSA. V lost 5 bases, J lost 5 bases, and 11 bases lay in between. CDR3 nucleotide sequence: TGTGCCAGCAGCCCCGGACGGGGAGATACGCAGTATTTT. Translation: CASSPGRGDTQYF.